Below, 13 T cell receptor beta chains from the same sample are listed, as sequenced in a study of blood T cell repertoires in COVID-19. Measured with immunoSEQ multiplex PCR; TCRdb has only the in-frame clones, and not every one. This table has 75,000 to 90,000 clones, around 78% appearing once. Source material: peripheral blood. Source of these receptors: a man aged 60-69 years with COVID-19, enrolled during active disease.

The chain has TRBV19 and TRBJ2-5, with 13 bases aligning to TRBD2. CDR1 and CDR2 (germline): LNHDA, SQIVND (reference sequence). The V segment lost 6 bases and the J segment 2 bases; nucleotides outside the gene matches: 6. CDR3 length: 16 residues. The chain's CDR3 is CASRTSGGAVQETQYF. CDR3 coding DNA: TGTGCCAGTAGAACTAGCGGGGGGGCGGTACAAGAGACCCAGTACTTC.

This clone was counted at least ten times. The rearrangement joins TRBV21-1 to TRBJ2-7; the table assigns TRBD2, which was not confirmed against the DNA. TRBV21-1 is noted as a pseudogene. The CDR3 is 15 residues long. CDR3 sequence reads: CASSKAGGASYEQYF. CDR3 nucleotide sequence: TGTGCCAGCAGCAAAGCCGGGGGGGCAAGCTACGAGCAGTACTTC.

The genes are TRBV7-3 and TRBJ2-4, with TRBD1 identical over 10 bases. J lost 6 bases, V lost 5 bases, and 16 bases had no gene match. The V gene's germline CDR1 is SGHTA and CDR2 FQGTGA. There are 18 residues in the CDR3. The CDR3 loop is CASSPNGRGQGNRNIQYF. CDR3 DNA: TGTGCCAGCAGCCCGAACGGTCGGGGACAGGGGAATAGAAACATTCAGTACTTC.

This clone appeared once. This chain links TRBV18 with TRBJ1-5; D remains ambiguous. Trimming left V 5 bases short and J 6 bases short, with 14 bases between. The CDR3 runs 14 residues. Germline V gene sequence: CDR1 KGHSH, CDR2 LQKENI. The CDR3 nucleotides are TGTGCCAGCTCAGAGGGCCTAGCAGGTCAGCCCCAGCATTTT. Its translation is CASSEGLAGQPQHF.

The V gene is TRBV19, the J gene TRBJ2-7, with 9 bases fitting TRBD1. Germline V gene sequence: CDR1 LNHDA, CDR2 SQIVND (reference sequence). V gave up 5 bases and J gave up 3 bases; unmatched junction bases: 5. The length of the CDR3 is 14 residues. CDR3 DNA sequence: TGTGCCAGTAGTCACCGGGACAGGGACTACGAGCAGTACTTC. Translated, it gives CASSHRDRDYEQYF.

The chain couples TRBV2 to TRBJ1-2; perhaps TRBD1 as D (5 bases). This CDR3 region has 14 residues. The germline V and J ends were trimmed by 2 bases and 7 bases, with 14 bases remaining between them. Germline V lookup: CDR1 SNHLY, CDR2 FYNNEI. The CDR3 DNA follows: TGTGCCAGCAGTGAAACCTGGACACCGCTTGGCTACACCTTC. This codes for CASSETWTPLGYTF.

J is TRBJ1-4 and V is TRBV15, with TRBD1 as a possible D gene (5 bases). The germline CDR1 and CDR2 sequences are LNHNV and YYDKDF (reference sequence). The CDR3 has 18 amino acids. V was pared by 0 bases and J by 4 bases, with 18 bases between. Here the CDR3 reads CATSRDPPSWGDNEKLFF. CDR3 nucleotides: TGTGCCACCAGCAGAGATCCCCCATCATGGGGGGATAATGAAAAACTGTTTTTT. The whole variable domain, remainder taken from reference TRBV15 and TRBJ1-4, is DAMVIQNPRYQVTQFGKPVTLSCSQTLNHNVMYWYQQKSSQAPKLLFHYYDKDFNNEADTPDNFQSRRPNTSFCFLDIRSPGLGDTAMYLCATSRDPPSWGDNEKLFFGSGTQLSVL.

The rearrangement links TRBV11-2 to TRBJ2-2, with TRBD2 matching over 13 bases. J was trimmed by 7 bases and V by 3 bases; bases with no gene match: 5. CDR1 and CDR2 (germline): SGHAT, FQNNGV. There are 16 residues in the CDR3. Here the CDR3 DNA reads TGTGCCAGCAGCTTCTCTGGGACTAGCGGGGTCGGGGAGCTGTTTTTT. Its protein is CASSFSGTSGVGELFF.

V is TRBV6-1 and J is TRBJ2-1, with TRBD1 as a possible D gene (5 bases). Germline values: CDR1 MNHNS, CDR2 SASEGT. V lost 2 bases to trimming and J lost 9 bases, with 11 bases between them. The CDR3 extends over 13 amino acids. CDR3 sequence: CASSERIRAEQFF. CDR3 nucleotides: TGTGCCAGCAGTGAAAGAATCAGGGCTGAGCAGTTCTTC.

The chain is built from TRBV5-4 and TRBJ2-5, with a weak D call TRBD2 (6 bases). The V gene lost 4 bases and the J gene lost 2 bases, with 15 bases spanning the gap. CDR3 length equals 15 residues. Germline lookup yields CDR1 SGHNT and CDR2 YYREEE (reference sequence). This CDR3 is CASSPLGAGQETQYF. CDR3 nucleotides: TGTGCCAGCAGCCCCCTTGGCGCGGGGCAAGAGACCCAGTACTTC.

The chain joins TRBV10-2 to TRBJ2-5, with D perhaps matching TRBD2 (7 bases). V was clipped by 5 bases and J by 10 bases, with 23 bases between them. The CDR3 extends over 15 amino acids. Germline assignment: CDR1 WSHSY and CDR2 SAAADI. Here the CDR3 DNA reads TGCGCCAGCAGTCCATGGGGGCTAGCGGAGGGGGGCCAGTACTTC. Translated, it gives CASSPWGLAEGGQYF.

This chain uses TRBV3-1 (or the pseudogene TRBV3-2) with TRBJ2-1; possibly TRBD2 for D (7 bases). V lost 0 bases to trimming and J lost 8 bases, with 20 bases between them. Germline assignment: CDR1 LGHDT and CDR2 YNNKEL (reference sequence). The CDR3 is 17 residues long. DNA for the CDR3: TGTGCCAGCAGCCAAGATCTAGGGGGGGCCCTTCGGGATGAGCAGTTCTTC. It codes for CASSQDLGGALRDEQFF.

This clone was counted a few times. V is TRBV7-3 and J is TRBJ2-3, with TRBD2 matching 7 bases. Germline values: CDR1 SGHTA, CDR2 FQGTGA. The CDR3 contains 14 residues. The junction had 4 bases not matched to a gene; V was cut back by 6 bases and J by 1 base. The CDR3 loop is CASSYTSGTDTQYF. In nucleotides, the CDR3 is TGTGCCAGCAGTTACACTAGCGGCACAGATACGCAGTATTTT.